This entry lists 17 T cell receptor beta chains sequenced from one sample in a study of OX40 agonist ivuxolimab in advanced cancers. Sequencing used immunoSEQ multiplex PCR; TCRdb keeps in-frame clones, though not all of them. The table records roughly 42,000 clones, about 90% of them present only once. Sequenced here: CD4+ or CD8+ T cells sorted from blood, sampled in a trial of the OX40 agonist ivuxolimab. These receptors were taken from an adult with an advanced solid tumor such as melanoma, head and neck, liver or kidney cancer.

This chain joins TRBV6-5 and TRBJ1-5; D is undetermined. Trimming took 1 base from V and 0 from J, leaving 10 bases between them. CDR3 size: 16 residues. The germline V gene has CDR1 MNHEY and CDR2 SVGAGI. The chain's CDR3 is CASSYFPSTSNQPQHF. CDR3 bases: TGTGCCAGCAGTTACTTTCCCTCAACTAGCAATCAGCCCCAGCATTTT.

This clone has just a few counts. This chain links TRBV19 with TRBJ1-2; D might be TRBD1 (5 bases). The CDR3 runs 15 residues. The V end was cut by 5 bases, the J end by 4 bases, with 17 bases between. Germline V gene data show CDR1 as LNHDA and CDR2 as SQIVND (reference sequence). CDR3 in DNA: TGTGCCAGTAGTTTGACAGCTACCGCGCTCTATGGCTACACCTTC. This codes for CASSLTATALYGYTF. Together with reference TRBV19 and TRBJ1-2, the CDR3 gives the full variable domain: DGGITQSPKYLFRKEGQNVTLSCEQNLNHDAMYWYRQDPGQGLRLIYYSQIVNDFQKGDIAEGYSVSREKKESFPLTVTSAQKNPTAFYLCASSLTATALYGYTFGSGTRLTVV.

This clone was detected only once. As DNA, the CDR3 is TGCAGCGTCGAGACACCACACTCCTACGAGCAGTACTTC. Its protein product is CSVETPHSYEQYF. The rearrangement uses TRBV29-1 and TRBJ2-7, with D uncertain. The CDR3 covers 13 residues. V was clipped by 6 bases and J by 0 bases, with 12 bases between them. CDR1 is SQVTM and CDR2 is ANQGSEA in the germline V gene.

CDR3 loop: CASSERPSSYEQYF. The DNA of the CDR3 is TGTGCCAGCAGTGAGAGACCTAGCTCCTACGAGCAGTACTTC. The chain carries TRBV28 and TRBJ2-5, with D hard to call. The J call may be faulty, since TRBJ2-7 better matches the DNA end. This CDR3 spans 14 amino acids. Per germline, CDR1 MDHEN and CDR2 SYDVKM.

This sequence joins TRBV9 and TRBJ2-3; D is undetermined. Germline V gene sequence: CDR1 SGDLS, CDR2 YYNGEE. V lost 3 bases, J lost 6 bases, and 8 bases lay in between. CDR3 length: 12 amino acids. The DNA of the CDR3 is TGTGCCAGCAGCGGATACTTCGATACGCAGTATTTT. Its translation: CASSGYFDTQYF.

The chain links TRBV15 to TRBJ1-4; TRBD1 agrees at 12 bases. Germline lookup yields CDR1 LNHNV and CDR2 YYDKDF (reference sequence). The CDR3 covers 18 residues. Unmatched junction bases numbered 7, after V lost 1 base and J lost 4 bases. The DNA of the CDR3 is TGTGCCACCAGCAGAGCTCCGGGACAGGGGGCGGTTAATGAAAAACTGTTTTTT. It yields the protein CATSRAPGQGAVNEKLFF.

The genes are TRBV7-9 and TRBJ1-1; no firm D call. V lost 7 bases and J lost 1, with 7 bases in between. The germline V gene encodes CDR1 SEHNR and CDR2 FQNEAQ (reference sequence). The CDR3 is 12 amino acids. The CDR3 DNA follows: TGTGCCAGCACCCTGGGGAACACTGAAGCTTTCTTT. Residues: CASTLGNTEAFF.

The V call is TRBV27, the J call TRBJ1-5; D remains unclear. Germline V lookup: CDR1 MNHEY, CDR2 SMNVEV (reference sequence). The V gene lost 2 bases and the J gene lost 5 bases, with 10 bases spanning the gap. This CDR3 comprises 14 residues. The CDR3 bases are TGTGCCAGCAGTTTACGGGAAGCTTATCAGCCCCAGCATTTT. Its translation: CASSLREAYQPQHF.

The chain recombines TRBV2 with TRBJ2-7; D gene unclear. CDR1 SNHLY and CDR2 FYNNEI come from the germline V gene. V lost 1 base to trimming and J lost 6 bases, with 19 bases between them. The CDR3 covers 16 residues. This CDR3 reads CASSEGSVGRFSEQYF. The DNA of the CDR3 is TGTGCCAGCAGTGAAGGGTCGGTCGGCAGATTTAGCGAGCAGTACTTC.

V is TRBV19 and J is TRBJ1-2; D is perhaps TRBD1 (6 bases). V lost 6 bases and J 7 bases, leaving 21 bases between the germline ends. CDR3 length: 15 amino acids. The V gene's germline CDR1 is LNHDA and CDR2 SQIVND (reference sequence). The chain's CDR3 is CASRGLIGGESGYTF. The CDR3 region has the DNA TGTGCCAGTAGGGGGCTGATTGGGGGCGAGAGTGGCTACACCTTC.

This clone was seen once. The CDR3 reads CASSLGMSPQHF. The CDR3 DNA follows: TGTGCCAGCAGCTTAGGAATGTCGCCCCAGCATTTT. This chain joins TRBV7-8 and TRBJ1-5; no firm D call. The germline V gene encodes CDR1 SGHVS and CDR2 FQNEAQ. This CDR3 has 12 residues. The V end lost 1 base, the J end lost 9 bases, and 7 bases lay between the germline ends.

The chain links TRBV9 to TRBJ2-1; TRBD2 might be the D (6 bases). The CDR3 has 13 amino acids. Germline assignment: CDR1 SGDLS and CDR2 YYNGEE. Between the trimmed V and J ends, which lost 7 bases and 3 bases, there was a span of 11 bases. The CDR3 coding sequence is TGTGCCAGCGGGAGGTTCGACTACAATGAGCAGTTCTTC. Translation gives CASGRFDYNEQFF.

Here the CDR3 reads CASSDRANYGYTF. CDR3 DNA sequence: TGTGCCAGCAGCGACAGGGCGAACTATGGCTACACCTTC. The genes are TRBV28 and TRBJ1-2; 7 positions match TRBD1. The CDR3 has 13 residues. Trimming at V came to 6 bases and at J to 2 bases, leaving 3 bases not matched to a gene. The V gene's germline CDR1 is MDHEN and CDR2 SYDVKM.

This clone has only a few counts. V and J are TRBV2 and TRBJ1-1; possibly TRBD1 for D (6 bases). Trimming removed 3 bases at V and 3 bases at J, with 17 bases between. The germline CDR1 and CDR2 sequences are SNHLY and FYNNEI. The CDR3 sequence is 16 residues long. The CDR3 nucleotides are TGTGCCAGCAGTGATCGTCCGCTGAGGGGGTACACTGAAGCTTTCTTT. Encoded protein: CASSDRPLRGYTEAFF. Looking up the rest from reference TRBV2 and TRBJ1-1 gives the full variable domain: EPEVTQTPSHQVTQMGQEVILRCVPISNHLYFYWYRQILGQKVEFLVSFYNNEISEKSEIFDDQFSVERPDGSNFTLKIRSTKLEDSAMYFCASSDRPLRGYTEAFFGQGTRLTVV.

The chain uses TRBV6-5 and TRBJ1-1; D is uncertain. Trimming removed 6 bases at V and 1 base at J, with 9 bases between. Looked up from germline, CDR1 is MNHEY and CDR2 is SVGAGI. The CDR3 totals 13 residues. The CDR3: CASRTSQNTEAFF. CDR3 DNA sequence: TGTGCCAGCAGAACCTCACAGAACACTGAAGCTTTCTTT.

The chain joins TRBV5-1 to TRBJ2-7; 7 nucleotides agree with TRBD1. From germline, CDR1 is SGHRS and CDR2 YFSETQ. The CDR3 has 14 residues. V was pared by 0 bases and J by 3 bases, with 3 bases of the junction left unmatched. The CDR3, as DNA: TGCGCCAGCAGCTTGGCGCCAGGGGGCTACGAGCAGTACGTC. This gives the protein CASSLAPGGYEQYV.

This chain connects TRBV27 to TRBJ2-2; possible D gene TRBD1, 6 bases. The CDR3 runs 14 residues. V dropped 2 bases and J dropped 8 bases, with 12 bases sitting between them. Germline lookup yields CDR1 MNHEY and CDR2 SMNVEV (reference sequence). CDR3 amino acids: CASSLRPGEGELFF. CDR3 nucleotides: TGTGCCAGCAGTTTACGGCCAGGGGAGGGGGAGCTGTTTTTT.